A selection of T cell receptor beta chains follows, all from one sample in a study of Tregs in tolerant kidney transplant recipients. Generated by immunoSEQ multiplex PCR, the TCRdb table keeps only in-frame clones and is missing some. The data hold roughly 10,000 clones, with roughly 89% observed a single time. The antigens of these receptors remain unknown. Source: Tregs from blood cultured with allogeneic cells, taken before the transplant. These TCRs come from a human patient who received a combined kidney and bone marrow transplant. CDR3s include the opening cysteine and the closing phenylalanine or tryptophan. The order of the fields is clone size, CDR3 length, J gene, D gene, V gene, CDR3 DNA, CDR3 protein. D genes are given only for firm matches. Only part of the rows carry a size: once, few, many, or a class if the clone is expanded.

clone_size: NA
cdr3_length: 15
j_call: TRBJ1-2
d_call: NA
v_call: TRBV5-4
cdr3_nt: TGTGCCAGCAGACCTTTGAACGGGCCACTAACAATAGTCGCCTTC
cdr3_aa: CASRPLNGPLTIVAF

clone_size: NA
cdr3_length: 15
j_call: TRBJ2-5
d_call: TRBD1
v_call: TRBV5-4
cdr3_nt: TGTGCCAGCAGCTTGGATCGGACAGGACTCGAGACCCAGTACTTC
cdr3_aa: CASSLDRTGLETQYF

clone_size: NA
cdr3_length: 15
j_call: TRBJ2-1
d_call: NA
v_call: TRBV6-1
cdr3_nt: TGTGCCAGCAGTACCCGACAGGGACTATACAATGAGCAGTTCTTC
cdr3_aa: CASSTRQGLYNEQFF

clone_size: NA
cdr3_length: 14
j_call: TRBJ1-1
d_call: NA
v_call: TRBV18
cdr3_nt: TGTGCCAGCTCACCAGTTTGGGGGGATGCTGAAGCTTTCTTT
cdr3_aa: CASSPVWGDAEAFF

clone_size: NA
cdr3_length: 15
j_call: TRBJ2-7
d_call: TRBD2
v_call: TRBV6-5
cdr3_nt: TGTGCCAGCTCTTCATGGACTAGTCATTCCTACGAGCAGTACTTC
cdr3_aa: CASSSWTSHSYEQYF

clone_size: NA
cdr3_length: 15
j_call: TRBJ2-5
d_call: NA
v_call: TRBV7-9
cdr3_nt: TGTGCCAGCAGCCTAGGACAGTCCGGAATCGAGACCCAGTACTTC
cdr3_aa: CASSLGQSGIETQYF

clone_size: NA
cdr3_length: 13
j_call: TRBJ1-5
d_call: NA
v_call: TRBV6-1
cdr3_nt: TGTGCCAGCGGGGGGACGATATTTAGGCCCCAGCATTTT
cdr3_aa: CASGGTIFRPQHF

clone_size: NA
cdr3_length: 17
j_call: TRBJ1-4
d_call: TRBD1
v_call: TRBV5-1
cdr3_nt: TGCGCCAGCAGCTTGACCGGGACAGGGGGCAGCGGGGAAAAACTGTTTTTT
cdr3_aa: CASSLTGTGGSGEKLFF

clone_size: NA
cdr3_length: 14
j_call: TRBJ2-7
d_call: NA
v_call: TRBV15
cdr3_nt: TGTGCCACCAGCAGAGATCGTAACAGCCGCGAGCAGTACTTC
cdr3_aa: CATSRDRNSREQYF

clone_size: NA
cdr3_length: 15
j_call: TRBJ1-2
d_call: TRBD1
v_call: TRBV18
cdr3_nt: TGTGCCAGCTCATCAAGGACAGGGCGTTACTATGGCTACACCTTC
cdr3_aa: CASSSRTGRYYGYTF

clone_size: NA
cdr3_length: 15
j_call: TRBJ2-2
d_call: NA
v_call: TRBV7-2
cdr3_nt: TGTGCCAGCAGCTTAGGAGGAGGGGACACCGGGGAGCTGTTTTTT
cdr3_aa: CASSLGGGDTGELFF

clone_size: NA
cdr3_length: 13
j_call: TRBJ1-1
d_call: NA
v_call: TRBV11-3
cdr3_nt: TGTGCCAGCAGCCTCCGGGGGGGTTATGAAGCTTTCTTT
cdr3_aa: CASSLRGGYEAFF

clone_size: NA
cdr3_length: 14
j_call: TRBJ1-5
d_call: NA
v_call: TRBV6-5
cdr3_nt: TGTGCCAGCAGTTCTGCGGGACATCTTCGACCCCAGCATTTT
cdr3_aa: CASSSAGHLRPQHF

clone_size: NA
cdr3_length: 13
j_call: TRBJ2-2
d_call: NA
v_call: TRBV5-5
cdr3_nt: TGTGCCAGCAGCTTGTTTCCGACCGGGGAGCTGTTTTTT
cdr3_aa: CASSLFPTGELFF

clone_size: NA
cdr3_length: 15
j_call: TRBJ2-1
d_call: NA
v_call: TRBV9
cdr3_nt: TGTGCCAGCAGCGTAGTCGGGGAAACCTACAATGAGCAGTTCTTC
cdr3_aa: CASSVVGETYNEQFF

clone_size: NA
cdr3_length: 15
j_call: TRBJ2-7
d_call: TRBD1
v_call: TRBV4-1
cdr3_nt: TGCGCCAGCAGCCCCGGGACAGGGGACTCCTACGAGCAGTACTTC
cdr3_aa: CASSPGTGDSYEQYF

clone_size: NA
cdr3_length: 15
j_call: TRBJ2-1
d_call: NA
v_call: TRBV7-9
cdr3_nt: TGTGCCAGCAGCTTAACGGGACTCCCAATTGATGAGCAGTTCTTC
cdr3_aa: CASSLTGLPIDEQFF

clone_size: once
cdr3_length: 16
j_call: TRBJ2-2
d_call: TRBD1
v_call: TRBV5-1
cdr3_nt: TGCGCCAGCAGCTCGCCGGGACAGGGGACCACCGGGGAGCTGTTTTTT
cdr3_aa: CASSSPGQGTTGELFF

clone_size: once
cdr3_length: 15
j_call: TRBJ2-5
d_call: NA
v_call: TRBV6-1
cdr3_nt: TGTGCCAGCAGTGACCTAATCAGGTACCAAGAGACCCAGTACTTC
cdr3_aa: CASSDLIRYQETQYF

clone_size: NA
cdr3_length: 12
j_call: TRBJ1-2
d_call: NA
v_call: TRBV5-4
cdr3_nt: TGTGCCAGCAGCTTGGACGGGGAAGGCTACACCTTC
cdr3_aa: CASSLDGEGYTF

clone_size: NA
cdr3_length: 16
j_call: TRBJ2-3
d_call: TRBD2
v_call: TRBV2
cdr3_nt: TGTGCCAGCAGTGTCTCGCGGGGGTCTGGCACAGATACGCAGTATTTT
cdr3_aa: CASSVSRGSGTDTQYF

clone_size: NA
cdr3_length: 12
j_call: TRBJ1-1
d_call: TRBD1
v_call: TRBV2
cdr3_nt: TGTGCCAGCAGGGAAGACAGGGGGATATTAGCGTTT
cdr3_aa: CASREDRGILAF

clone_size: NA
cdr3_length: 15
j_call: TRBJ2-3
d_call: TRBD1
v_call: TRBV5-1
cdr3_nt: TGCGCCAGCAGCCCAGAGGGGGCGGGCATAGATACGCAGTATTTT
cdr3_aa: CASSPEGAGIDTQYF

clone_size: NA
cdr3_length: 12
j_call: TRBJ2-2
d_call: NA
v_call: TRBV7-3
cdr3_nt: TGTGCCAGCAGCCCTACTAGCGGGGAGCTGTTTTTT
cdr3_aa: CASSPTSGELFF

clone_size: NA
cdr3_length: 16
j_call: TRBJ2-7
d_call: TRBD1
v_call: TRBV4-1
cdr3_nt: TGCGCCAGCAGCCAAGCCGACAGGGGGAGCTCCTACGAGCAGTACTTC
cdr3_aa: CASSQADRGSSYEQYF